Listed below are T cell receptor beta chains from one sample, sequenced in a study of blood T cell repertoires in COVID-19. Clones were read by immunoSEQ multiplex PCR, and TCRdb kept only the in-frame ones, dropping some. The sample carries 80,000 to 85,000 clones, about 84% recorded once. Sequencing was performed on peripheral blood. The receptors were sampled from a human donor in a cohort sampled during active COVID-19. Each CDR3 is given with its conserved first and last residue.

j_call v_call cdr3_aa
TRBJ2-7 TRBV4-1 CASSYGLVGEQYF
TRBJ1-1 TRBV7-2 CASRIGGGNTEAFF
TRBJ1-2 TRBV9 CASSGAGRENYGYTF
TRBJ2-1 TRBV10-3 CAISGQGTNNEQFF
TRBJ1-2 TRBV7-2 CASSFDRGRIYGYTF
TRBJ1-1 TRBV5-1 CASSPDRGQTEAFF
TRBJ2-7 TRBV6-6 CASSRQTGGINEQYF
TRBJ2-6 TRBV5-1 CASSLGRATGANVLTF
TRBJ2-3 TRBV11-2 CASSSTWGIAGTDTQYF
TRBJ1-5 TRBV4-1 CASSREEGTHSNQPQHF